What follows describes a single T cell receptor (beta chain). This entry is derived from a study of hypomethylating agent response in myelodysplastic syndrome. The assay was immunoSEQ multiplex PCR, and TCRdb's table has in-frame clones only and misses some. The sample holds about 7,200 clones, around nine tenths seen once. This sequence originates from a human donor with myelodysplastic syndrome. The sample in question was bone marrow, obtained before or after starting hypomethylating agent treatment for myelodysplastic syndrome (not recorded which).

The CDR3 region has the DNA TGTGCCAGCAGCCGCAGCTCTAAGACAGGGGGCTTTACAGATACGCAGTATTTT. As protein: CASSRSSKTGGFTDTQYF. The V gene is TRBV4-2, the J gene TRBJ2-3, with TRBD1 matching over 10 bases. The CDR3 loop spans 18 amino acids. Germline CDR1 and CDR2: LGHNA and YNFKEQ. The trim removed 4 bases at V and 3 bases at J, leaving 13 bases unmatched.